These 14 T cell receptor beta chains came from one sample sequenced in a study of OX40 agonist ivuxolimab in advanced cancers. The repertoire was sequenced with immunoSEQ multiplex PCR; TCRdb's copy has only in-frame clones and lacks some. Counted here are 60,000 or so clones, roughly 84% occurring once; the ten biggest clones make up 4.6%. This sample comprised CD4+ or CD8+ T cells sorted from blood, obtained in a trial of the OX40 agonist ivuxolimab. Receptor source: an adult with an advanced solid tumor such as melanoma, head and neck, liver or kidney cancer.

This chain uses TRBV28 with TRBJ2-7; the D is unclear. The CDR3 consists of 14 residues. Germline lookup yields CDR1 MDHEN and CDR2 SYDVKM. Deletions cut 7 bases from V and 2 bases from J, with 15 bases between. DNA of the CDR3: TGTGCCAGCACCCGGTCGGGCAGCACCTACGAGCAGTACTTC. Translating it yields CASTRSGSTYEQYF.

This sequence joins TRBV4-2 and TRBJ2-5; 13 nucleotides agree with TRBD2. CDR1 is LGHNA, CDR2 YNFKEQ, per germline. The CDR3 has 16 residues. Trimming took 4 bases from V and 7 from J; bases not matched to a gene: 9. CDR3 in DNA: TGTGCCAGCAGCCCTACTAGCGGGAGGGTCGACGGGACCCAGTACTTC. Its protein product is CASSPTSGRVDGTQYF.

The chain combines TRBV6-6 with TRBJ1-4; D perhaps matches TRBD1 (6 bases). This CDR3 contains 12 residues. V lost 8 bases and J lost 8, with 12 bases in between. Per germline, CDR1 MNHNY and CDR2 SVGAGI (reference sequence). In DNA, the CDR3 is TGTGCCAGCCTAGGGGGTGGGGAAAAACTGTTTTTT. It is translated as CASLGGGEKLFF.

The rearrangement joins TRBV9 to TRBJ1-1; 7 bases are a match to TRBD1. Germline lookup yields CDR1 SGDLS and CDR2 YYNGEE. J was trimmed by 6 bases and V by 4 bases; bases with no gene match: 6. The CDR3 is made up of 13 amino acids. The CDR3 sequence is CASSSPGGSEAFF. Written as DNA, the CDR3 is TGTGCCAGCAGCTCACCAGGGGGGTCTGAAGCTTTCTTT.

The J gene is TRBJ2-1, the V gene TRBV6-5; TRBD2 agrees at 10 bases. CDR1 and CDR2 (germline): MNHEY, SVGAGI. This CDR3 spans 15 amino acids. The J segment lost 4 bases and the V segment lost 6 bases, leaving 6 bases of the junction unmatched. The DNA for the CDR3 is TGTGCCAGCAGAATAGCGGGGGGCGTTTACAATGAGCAGTTCTTC. Amino acids: CASRIAGGVYNEQFF.

Comments on this clone: The junction departs from germline at one end; a sequencing error may be responsible. This chain joins TRBV5-1 and TRBJ1-1; 7 nucleotides align to TRBD1. CDR1 SGHRS and CDR2 YFSETQ come from the germline V gene. The length of the CDR3 is 13 residues. The CDR3 region is CVSSRDDRVEAFF. CDR3 sequence (DNA): TGCGTCAGCAGCAGAGATGACAGGGTGGAAGCTTTCTTT.

The CDR3 here is CASSRTGQGAYEQYF. In DNA, the CDR3 is TGTGCCAGCAGCCGTACGGGACAGGGGGCCTACGAGCAGTACTTC. The genes are TRBV7-9 and TRBJ2-7; 11 positions match TRBD1. CDR1 is SEHNR and CDR2 is FQNEAQ in the germline V gene (reference sequence). The length of the CDR3 is 15 residues. Trimming took 5 bases from V and 2 from J; bases not matched to a gene: 5.

The chain recombines TRBV27 with TRBJ2-5; D is uncertain. The CDR3 extends over 12 amino acids. Trimming left V 4 bases short and J 7 bases short, with 10 bases between. The germline V gene encodes CDR1 MNHEY and CDR2 SMNVEV (reference sequence). Here the CDR3 reads CASSSPPGTQYF. CDR3 coding DNA: TGTGCCAGCAGTTCCCCACCTGGGACCCAGTACTTC.

V and J are TRBV30 and TRBJ2-5, with TRBD2 matching 8 bases. The V gene's germline CDR1 is GTSNPN and CDR2 SVGIG (reference sequence). V dropped 2 bases and J dropped 7; count of bases not matched to a gene: 6. The CDR3 is 13 residues long. The CDR3 DNA reads as TGTGCCTGGAGTCAACTAGCGGAAGGGACCCAGTACTTC. It specifies CAWSQLAEGTQYF.

In this sample, this clone is medium-sized. The gene calls are TRBV19 and TRBJ1-2; D unresolved. This CDR3 comprises 12 residues. CDR1 is LNHDA, CDR2 SQIVND, per germline (reference sequence). The ends were cut back, 6 bases at V and 4 bases at J, with 9 bases in the middle. The CDR3 reads CASSPGSYGYTF. The CDR3 DNA is TGTGCCAGTAGCCCGGGATCCTATGGCTACACCTTC.

The rearrangement joins TRBV7-2 to TRBJ1-3, with D possibly TRBD1 on 5 matching bases. V gave up 5 bases and J gave up 0 bases, with 14 bases separating them. Looked up from germline, CDR1 is SGHTA and CDR2 is FQGNSA. This CDR3 is built from 16 residues. The CDR3 DNA sequence: TGTGCCAGCAGCCGAGGGTGGGGGGTCTCTGGAAACACCATATATTTT. It codes for CASSRGWGVSGNTIYF. The full variable domain, in which reference TRBV7-2 and TRBJ1-3 provide the parts outside the CDR3, is GAGVSQSPSNKVTEKGKDVELRCDPISGHTALYWYRQSLGQGLEFLIYFQGNSAPDKSGLPSDRFSAERTGGSVSTLTIQRTQQEDSAVYLCASSRGWGVSGNTIYFGEGSWLTVV.

The chain combines TRBV11-3 with TRBJ2-1, with D possibly TRBD2 on 6 matching bases. In germline, CDR1 is SGHNT, CDR2 YENEEA. V was cut by 4 bases and J by 0 bases, with 13 bases left in between. The CDR3 consists of 16 residues. CDR3 bases: TGTGCCAGCAGCTCCGGACTATCAGTCTCCTACAATGAGCAGTTCTTC. Its protein product is CASSSGLSVSYNEQFF.

For the CDR3, the DNA is TGTGCCAGCAGCAGCGGGACAGCTAGCAATCAGCCCCAGCATTTT. This encodes CASSSGTASNQPQHF. V gene TRBV21-1 combines with J gene TRBJ1-5; the tabulated D call, TRBD1, remains unverified against the DNA. TRBV21-1 is a pseudogene locus. CDR3 length: 15 amino acids.

This chain connects TRBV7-2 to TRBJ2-3; 9 nucleotides agree with TRBD2. Germline V CDR1 and CDR2: SGHTA, FQGNSA. This CDR3 region has 17 residues. V lost 5 bases, J lost 2 bases, and 11 bases stayed unmatched. In nucleotides, the CDR3 is TGTGCCAGCAGCCCTAGGGGTTGGACTAGCGACACAGATACGCAGTATTTT. This translates into CASSPRGWTSDTDTQYF.